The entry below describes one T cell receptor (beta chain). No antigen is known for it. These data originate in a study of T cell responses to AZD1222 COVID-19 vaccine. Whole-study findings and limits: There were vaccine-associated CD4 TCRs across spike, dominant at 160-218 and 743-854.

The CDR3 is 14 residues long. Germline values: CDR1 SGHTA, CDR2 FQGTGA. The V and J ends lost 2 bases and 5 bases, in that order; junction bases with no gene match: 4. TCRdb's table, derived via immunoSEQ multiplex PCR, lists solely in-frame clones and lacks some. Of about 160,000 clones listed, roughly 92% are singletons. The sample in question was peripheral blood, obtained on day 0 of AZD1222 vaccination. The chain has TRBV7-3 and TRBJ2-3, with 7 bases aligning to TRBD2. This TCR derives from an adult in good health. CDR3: CASSLGLVGDTQYF. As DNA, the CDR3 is TGTGCCAGCAGCTTAGGACTAGTCGGAGATACGCAGTATTTT.